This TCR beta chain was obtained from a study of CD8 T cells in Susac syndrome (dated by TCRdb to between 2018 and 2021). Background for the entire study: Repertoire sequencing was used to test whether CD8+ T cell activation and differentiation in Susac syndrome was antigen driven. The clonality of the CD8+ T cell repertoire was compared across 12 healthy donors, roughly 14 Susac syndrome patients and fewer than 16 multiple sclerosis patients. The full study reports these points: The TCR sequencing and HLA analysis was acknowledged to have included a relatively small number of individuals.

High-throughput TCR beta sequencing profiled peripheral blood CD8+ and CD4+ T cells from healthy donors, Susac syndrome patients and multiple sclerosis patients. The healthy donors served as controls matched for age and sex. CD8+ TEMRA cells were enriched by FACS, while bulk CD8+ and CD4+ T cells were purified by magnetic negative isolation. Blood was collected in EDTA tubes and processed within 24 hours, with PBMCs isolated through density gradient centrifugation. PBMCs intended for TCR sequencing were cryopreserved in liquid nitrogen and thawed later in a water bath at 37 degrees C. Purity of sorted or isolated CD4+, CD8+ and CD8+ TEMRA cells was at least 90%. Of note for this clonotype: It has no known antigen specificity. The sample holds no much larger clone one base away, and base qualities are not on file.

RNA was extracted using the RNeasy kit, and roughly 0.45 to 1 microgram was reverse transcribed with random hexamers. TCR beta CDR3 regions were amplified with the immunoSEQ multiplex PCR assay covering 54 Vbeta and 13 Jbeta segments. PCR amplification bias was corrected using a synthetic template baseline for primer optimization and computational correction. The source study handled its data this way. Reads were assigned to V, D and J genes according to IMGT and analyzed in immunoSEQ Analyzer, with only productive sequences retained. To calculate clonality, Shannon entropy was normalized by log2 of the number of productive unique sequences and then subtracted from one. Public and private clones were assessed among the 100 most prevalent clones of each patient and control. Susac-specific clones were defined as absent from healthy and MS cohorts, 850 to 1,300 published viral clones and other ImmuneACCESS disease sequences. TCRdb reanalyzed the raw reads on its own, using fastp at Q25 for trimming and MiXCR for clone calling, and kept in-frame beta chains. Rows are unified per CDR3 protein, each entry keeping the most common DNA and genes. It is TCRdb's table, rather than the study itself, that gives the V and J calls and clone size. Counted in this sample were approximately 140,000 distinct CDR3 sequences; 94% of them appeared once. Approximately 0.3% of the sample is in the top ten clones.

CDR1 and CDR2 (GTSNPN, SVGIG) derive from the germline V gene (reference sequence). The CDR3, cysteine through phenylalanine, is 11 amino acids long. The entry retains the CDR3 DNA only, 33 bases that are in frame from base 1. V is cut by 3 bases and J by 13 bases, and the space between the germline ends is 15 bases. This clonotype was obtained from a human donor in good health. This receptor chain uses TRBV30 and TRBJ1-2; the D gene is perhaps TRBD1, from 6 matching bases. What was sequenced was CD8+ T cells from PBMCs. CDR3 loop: CAWRLQGVGTF. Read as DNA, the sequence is TGTGCCTGGAGGTTACAGGGAGTAGGCACCTTC.